Shown below are 10 T cell receptor beta chains from a single sample sequenced in a study of T cell changes during pregnancy in multiple sclerosis. The data were produced by immunoSEQ multiplex PCR, yet TCRdb's version contains in-frame clones alone and is incomplete. The repertoire consists of 30,000 to 35,000 clones, with about nine tenths occurring once and the leading ten covering about 10%. This specimen consisted of CD8+ T cells from peripheral blood mononuclear cells, obtained before pregnancy. Receptors were obtained from a female donor with multiple sclerosis, enrolled in a pregnancy study.

In its sample, this clone ranks as medium-sized (0.01 to 0.1%). The rearrangement joins TRBV4-2 to TRBJ2-7; 11 nucleotides match TRBD2. Germline V gene sequence: CDR1 LGHNA, CDR2 YNFKEQ. The CDR3 totals 15 residues. V dropped 0 bases and J dropped 4; count of bases not matched to a gene: 2. The chain's CDR3 is CASSQDLAGGYEQYF. The CDR3 DNA reads TGTGCCAGCAGCCAAGATCTAGCGGGGGGTTACGAGCAGTACTTC.

This chain joins TRBV29-1 and TRBJ1-1; 8 bases are a match to TRBD1. V lost 6 bases to trimming and J lost 1 base; unmatched junction nucleotides: 7. Germline assignment: CDR1 SQVTM and CDR2 ANQGSEA. The CDR3 sequence is 14 residues long. CDR3 in DNA: TGCAGCGTGAGACAGGGGATTTCGAACACTGAAGCTTTCTTT. Residues: CSVRQGISNTEAFF.

CDR3: CASSERGPTEAFF. The CDR3 DNA is TGCGCCAGCAGTGAAAGGGGGCCTACTGAAGCTTTCTTT. V usage is TRBV10-2 and J usage is TRBJ1-1; 7 bases map to TRBD1. Germline V lookup: CDR1 WSHSY, CDR2 SAAADI. This CDR3 spans 13 amino acids. Trimming removed 3 bases from V and 5 bases from J; junction bases left unmatched: 3.

The genes are TRBV30 and TRBJ1-4; 7 bases align to TRBD1. This CDR3 is built from 10 residues. In germline, CDR1 is GTSNPN, CDR2 SVGIG (reference sequence). V trimming: 5 bases; J trimming: 14 bases; junction bases outside the gene matches: 5. The CDR3 region has the DNA TGTGCCTGGGGGGACAGAGCCCTGTTTTTT. Residues: CAWGDRALFF.

By proportion, this clone is medium-sized. The gene calls are TRBV7-2 and TRBJ2-7, with 9 nucleotides matching TRBD1. V shed 5 bases and J 6 bases; nucleotides not matched to a gene: 11. Germline CDR1 reads SGHTA; CDR2 reads FQGNSA. The CDR3 loop spans 15 amino acids. The chain's CDR3 is CASSPMIGTGREQYF. CDR3 sequence (DNA): TGTGCCAGCAGCCCCATGATCGGGACAGGGCGCGAGCAGTACTTC.

This chain connects TRBV2 to TRBJ2-1; D gene unclear. The V end was cut by 1 base, the J end by 8 bases, with 6 bases between. The CDR3 loop spans 12 amino acids. Germline CDR1 and CDR2: SNHLY and FYNNEI. The CDR3 spells CASSEVGYEQFF. The CDR3 DNA reads as TGTGCCAGCAGTGAAGTGGGCTATGAGCAGTTCTTC.

This chain uses TRBV7-9 with TRBJ1-1, with D perhaps TRBD1 (5 bases). CDR3 length: 15 residues. CDR1 is SEHNR, CDR2 FQNEAQ, per germline (reference sequence). V shed 9 bases and J shed 3 bases, with 20 bases lying between them. In DNA form, the CDR3 reads TGTGCCAGTCAACCCCCAGGGCCTCTGGACACTGAAGCTTTCTTT. Protein sequence: CASQPPGPLDTEAFF.

With regard to this clone: Mismatch with germline at one junction end may stem from a read error. DNA for the CDR3: TGTGCCAGCAGCGTACTATCCGACAGGCCGGGGATCTTC. Encoded protein: CASSVLSDRPGIF. The rearrangement uses TRBV5-8 and TRBJ2-1; D might be TRBD1 (6 bases). The CDR3 runs to 13 residues. Germline V lookup: CDR1 SGHTS, CDR2 YDEGEE.

This chain links TRBV9 with TRBJ2-7; 9 bases are a match to TRBD1. Per germline, CDR1 SGDLS and CDR2 YYNGEE. J lost 5 bases, V lost 2 bases, and 8 bases had no gene match. The CDR3 has 15 residues. Here the CDR3 DNA reads TGTGCCAGCAGCGTGTTACCGGGACAGGGCCACGAGCAGTACTTC. Its translation: CASSVLPGQGHEQYF. Combining the CDR3 with reference TRBV9 and TRBJ2-7 gives the whole variable domain DSGVTQTPKHLITATGQRVTLRCSPRSGDLSVYWYQQSLDQGLQFLIQYYNGEERAKGNILERFSAQQFPDLHSELNLSSLELGDSALYFCASSVLPGQGHEQYFGPGTRLTVT.

This chain links TRBV7-9 with TRBJ1-1; 8 nucleotides match TRBD1. Germline-derived CDR1 and CDR2 are SEHNR and FQNEAQ (reference sequence). The CDR3 totals 15 residues. J lost 5 bases, V lost 5 bases, and 10 bases had no gene match. The CDR3 region is CASSPGQVLSTEAFF. DNA for the CDR3: TGTGCCAGCAGCCCGGGACAGGTCCTTTCAACTGAAGCTTTCTTT.